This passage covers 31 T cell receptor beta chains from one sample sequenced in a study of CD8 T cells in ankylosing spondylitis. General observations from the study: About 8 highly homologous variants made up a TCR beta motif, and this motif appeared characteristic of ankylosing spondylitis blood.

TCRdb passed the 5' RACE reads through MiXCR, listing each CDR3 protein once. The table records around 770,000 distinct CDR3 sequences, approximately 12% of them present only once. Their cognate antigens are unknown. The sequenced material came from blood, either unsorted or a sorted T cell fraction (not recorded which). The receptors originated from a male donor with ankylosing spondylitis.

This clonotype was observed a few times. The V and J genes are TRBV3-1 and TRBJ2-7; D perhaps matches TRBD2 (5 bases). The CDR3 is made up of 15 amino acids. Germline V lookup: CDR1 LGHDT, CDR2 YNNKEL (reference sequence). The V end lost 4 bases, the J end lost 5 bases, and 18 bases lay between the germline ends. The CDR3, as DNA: TGTGCCAGCAGCCCCTATGACGGGGTGAAGGACGAGCAGTACTTC. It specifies CASSPYDGVKDEQYF.

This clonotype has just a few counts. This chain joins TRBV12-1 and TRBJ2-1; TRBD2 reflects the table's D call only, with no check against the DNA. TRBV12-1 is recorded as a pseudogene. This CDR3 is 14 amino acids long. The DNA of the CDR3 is TGTGCCAGCAGGCAGGGACTAGCGGGAGTTGAGCAGTTCTTC. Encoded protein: CASRQGLAGVEQFF.

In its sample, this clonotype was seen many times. The chain's CDR3 is CSARDRTRSNEQFF. The CDR3 nucleotides are TGCAGTGCTAGGGACAGGACTCGATCGAATGAGCAGTTCTTC. The chain links TRBV20-1 to TRBJ2-1, with TRBD1 matching 7 bases. Germline loops: CDR1 DFQATT, CDR2 SNEGSKA (reference sequence). The CDR3 runs to 14 residues. Unmatched junction bases numbered 9, after V lost 3 bases and J lost 7 bases.

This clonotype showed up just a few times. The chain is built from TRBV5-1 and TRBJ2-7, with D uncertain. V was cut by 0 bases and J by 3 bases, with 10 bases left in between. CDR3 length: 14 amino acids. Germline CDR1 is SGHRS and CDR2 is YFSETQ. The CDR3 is CASSLGWNDYEQYF. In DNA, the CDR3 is TGCGCCAGCAGCTTGGGGTGGAATGACTACGAGCAGTACTTC.

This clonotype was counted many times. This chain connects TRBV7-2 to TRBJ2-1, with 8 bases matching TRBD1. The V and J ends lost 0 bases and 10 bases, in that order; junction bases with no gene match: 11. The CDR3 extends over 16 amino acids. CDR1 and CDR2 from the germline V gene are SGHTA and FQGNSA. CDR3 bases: TGTGCCAGCAGCTTAGCGTCGGCAGGGGGCCGTAGAGAGCAGTTCTTC. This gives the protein CASSLASAGGRREQFF. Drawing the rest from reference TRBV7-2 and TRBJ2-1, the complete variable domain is GAGVSQSPSNKVTEKGKDVELRCDPISGHTALYWYRQSLGQGLEFLIYFQGNSAPDKSGLPSDRFSAERTGGSVSTLTIQRTQQEDSAVYLCASSLASAGGRREQFFGPGTRLTVL.

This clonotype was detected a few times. Written as DNA, the CDR3 is TGCAGCGTTGGGTTTCCGGCACGCTCCCCTGAAGCTTTCTTT. Its protein is CSVGFPARSPEAFF. The chain links TRBV29-1 to TRBJ1-1; D remains ambiguous. CDR1 and CDR2 from the germline V gene are SQVTM and ANQGSEA. CDR3 length equals 14 residues. Trimming took off 4 bases at V and 6 bases at J, with 18 bases between the two ends.

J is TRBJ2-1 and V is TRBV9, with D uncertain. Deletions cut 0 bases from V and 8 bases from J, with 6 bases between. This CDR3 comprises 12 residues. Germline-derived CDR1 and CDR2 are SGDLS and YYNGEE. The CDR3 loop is CASSVVRYEQFF. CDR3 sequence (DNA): TGTGCCAGCAGCGTAGTGAGGTATGAGCAGTTCTTC.

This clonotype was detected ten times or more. CDR3 nucleotides: TGCGCCAGCAGCTGGGACGGAGCCGGTGGCTACACCTTC. This translates into CASSWDGAGGYTF. The chain recombines TRBV5-1 with TRBJ1-2, with a tentative D call TRBD1 (5 bases). Trimming shortened V by 3 bases and J by 7 bases, and 13 bases separated the two germline ends. The CDR3 is 13 amino acids. Per the germline V gene, CDR1 is SGHRS and CDR2 is YFSETQ. The full variable domain, with the rest looked up from reference TRBV5-1 and TRBJ1-2, is KAGVTQTPRYLIKTRGQQVTLSCSPISGHRSVSWYQQTPGQGLQFLFEYFSETQRNKGNFPGRFSGRQFSNSRSEMNVSTLELGDSALYLCASSWDGAGGYTFGSGTRLTVV.

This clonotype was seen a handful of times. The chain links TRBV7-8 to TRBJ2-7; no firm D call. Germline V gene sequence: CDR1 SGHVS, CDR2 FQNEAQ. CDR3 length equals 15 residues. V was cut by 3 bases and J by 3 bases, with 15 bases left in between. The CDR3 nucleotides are TGTGCCAGCAGCTTTTACGTAAATTCAGGCTACGAGCAGTACTTC. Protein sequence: CASSFYVNSGYEQYF.

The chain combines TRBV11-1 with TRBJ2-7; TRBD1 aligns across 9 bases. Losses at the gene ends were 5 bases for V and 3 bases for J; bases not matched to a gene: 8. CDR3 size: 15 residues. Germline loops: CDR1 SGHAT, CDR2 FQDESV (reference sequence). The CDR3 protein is CASSEKTGGLYEQYF. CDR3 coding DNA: TGTGCCAGCAGCGAAAAGACAGGGGGACTCTACGAGCAGTACTTC.

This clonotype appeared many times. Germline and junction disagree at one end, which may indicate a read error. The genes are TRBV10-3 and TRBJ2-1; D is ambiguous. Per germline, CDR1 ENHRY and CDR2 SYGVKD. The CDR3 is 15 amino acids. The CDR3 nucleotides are TGTGCCATCAGGATACTCGGTTTAAGTCTGAACCGCCGACCCTTC. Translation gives CAIRILGLSLNRRPF.

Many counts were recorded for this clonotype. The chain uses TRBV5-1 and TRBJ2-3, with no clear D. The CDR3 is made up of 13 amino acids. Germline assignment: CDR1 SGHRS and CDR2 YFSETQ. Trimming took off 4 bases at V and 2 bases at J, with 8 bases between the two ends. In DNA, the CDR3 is TGCGCCAGCAGCACCAGAACCACAGATACGCAGTATTTT. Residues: CASSTRTTDTQYF. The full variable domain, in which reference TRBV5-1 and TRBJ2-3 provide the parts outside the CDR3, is KAGVTQTPRYLIKTRGQQVTLSCSPISGHRSVSWYQQTPGQGLQFLFEYFSETQRNKGNFPGRFSGRQFSNSRSEMNVSTLELGDSALYLCASSTRTTDTQYFGPGTRLTVL.

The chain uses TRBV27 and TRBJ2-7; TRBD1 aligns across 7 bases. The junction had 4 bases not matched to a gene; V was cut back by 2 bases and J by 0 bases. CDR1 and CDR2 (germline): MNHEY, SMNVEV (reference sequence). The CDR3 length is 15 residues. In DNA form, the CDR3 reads TGTGCCAGCAGTTTAGAGGGACAGAGCTCCTACGAGCAGTACTTC. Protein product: CASSLEGQSSYEQYF.

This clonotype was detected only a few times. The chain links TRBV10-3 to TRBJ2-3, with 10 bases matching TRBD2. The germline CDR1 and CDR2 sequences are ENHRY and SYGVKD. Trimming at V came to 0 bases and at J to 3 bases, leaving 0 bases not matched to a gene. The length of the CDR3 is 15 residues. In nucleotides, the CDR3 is TGTGCCATCAGTGAGTCTAGCGGGGGGACAGATACGCAGTATTTT. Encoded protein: CAISESSGGTDTQYF.

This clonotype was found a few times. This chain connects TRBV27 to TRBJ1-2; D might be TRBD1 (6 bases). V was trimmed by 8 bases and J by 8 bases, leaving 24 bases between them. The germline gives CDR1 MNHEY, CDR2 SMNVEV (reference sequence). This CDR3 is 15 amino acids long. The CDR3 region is CASGRVGQKSGGYTF. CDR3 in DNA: TGTGCCAGCGGTCGGGTGGGACAAAAGTCAGGGGGCTACACCTTC.

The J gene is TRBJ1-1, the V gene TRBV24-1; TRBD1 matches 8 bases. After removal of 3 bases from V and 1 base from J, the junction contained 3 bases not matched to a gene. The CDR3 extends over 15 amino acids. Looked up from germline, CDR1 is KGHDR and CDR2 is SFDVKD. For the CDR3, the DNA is TGTGCCACCAGTGATCCCGGGACAGGGAACACTGAAGCTTTCTTT. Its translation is CATSDPGTGNTEAFF.

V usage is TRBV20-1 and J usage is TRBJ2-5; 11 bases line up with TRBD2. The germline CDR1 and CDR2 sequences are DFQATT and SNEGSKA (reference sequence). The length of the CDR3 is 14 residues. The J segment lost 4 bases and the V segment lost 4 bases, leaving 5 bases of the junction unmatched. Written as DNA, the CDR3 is TGCAGTGCTAAGGGACTAGCGGTAGCAGAGACCCAGTACTTC. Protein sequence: CSAKGLAVAETQYF.

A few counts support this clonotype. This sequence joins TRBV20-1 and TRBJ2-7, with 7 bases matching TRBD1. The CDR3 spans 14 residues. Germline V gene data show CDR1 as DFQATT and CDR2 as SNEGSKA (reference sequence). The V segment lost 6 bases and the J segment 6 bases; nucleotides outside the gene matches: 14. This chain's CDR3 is CSATPTGQLSEQYF. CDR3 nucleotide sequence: TGCAGTGCCACTCCGACGGGACAGTTAAGCGAGCAGTACTTC.

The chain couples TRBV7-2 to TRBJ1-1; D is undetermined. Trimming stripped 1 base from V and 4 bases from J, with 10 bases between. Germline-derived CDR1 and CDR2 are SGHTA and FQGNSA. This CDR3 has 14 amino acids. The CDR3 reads CASSLEISVTEAFF. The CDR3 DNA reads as TGTGCCAGCAGCTTAGAAATCAGTGTCACTGAAGCTTTCTTT.

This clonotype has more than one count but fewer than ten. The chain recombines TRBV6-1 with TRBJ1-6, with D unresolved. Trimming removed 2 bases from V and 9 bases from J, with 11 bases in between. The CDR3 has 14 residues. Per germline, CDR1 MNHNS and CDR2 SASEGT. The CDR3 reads CASSEPGLGSPLHF. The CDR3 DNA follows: TGTGCCAGCAGTGAACCCGGGCTGGGTTCACCCCTCCACTTT.

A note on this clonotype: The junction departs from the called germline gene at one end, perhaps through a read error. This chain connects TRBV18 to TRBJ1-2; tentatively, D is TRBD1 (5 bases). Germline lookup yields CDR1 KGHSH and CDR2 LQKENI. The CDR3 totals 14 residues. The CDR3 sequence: CASSPPNGGGSNSF. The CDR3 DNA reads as TGTGCCAGCTCACCTCCTAATGGGGGAGGTTCGAATTCCTTC.

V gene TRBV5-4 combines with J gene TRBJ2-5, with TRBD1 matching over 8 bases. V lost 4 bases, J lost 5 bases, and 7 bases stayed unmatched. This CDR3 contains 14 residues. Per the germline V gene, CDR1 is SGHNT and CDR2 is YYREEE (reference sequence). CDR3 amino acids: CASSTWDRRETQYF. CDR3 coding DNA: TGTGCCAGCAGCACGTGGGACAGGCGGGAGACCCAGTACTTC.

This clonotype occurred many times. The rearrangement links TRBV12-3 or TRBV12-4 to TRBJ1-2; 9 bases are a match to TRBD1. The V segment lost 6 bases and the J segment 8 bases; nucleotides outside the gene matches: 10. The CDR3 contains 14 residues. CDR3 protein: CASRRLQGAGGYTF. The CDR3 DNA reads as TGTGCCAGCAGGCGGCTACAGGGGGCTGGAGGCTACACCTTC.

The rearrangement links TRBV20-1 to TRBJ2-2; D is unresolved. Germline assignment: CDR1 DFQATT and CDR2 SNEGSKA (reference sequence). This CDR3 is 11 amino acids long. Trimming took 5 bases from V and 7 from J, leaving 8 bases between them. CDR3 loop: CSAPDLGELFF. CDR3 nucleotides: TGCAGTGCTCCAGATCTCGGGGAGCTGTTTTTT.

The CDR3: CASSFTGTLYNEQFF. CDR3 bases: TGTGCCAGCAGTTTTACCGGGACTCTTTACAATGAGCAGTTCTTC. This chain uses TRBV6-5 with TRBJ2-1, with D possibly matching TRBD2 (6 bases). This CDR3 spans 15 amino acids. Trimming removed 4 bases from V and 4 bases from J, with 14 bases in between. CDR1 MNHEY and CDR2 SVGAGI come from the germline V gene.

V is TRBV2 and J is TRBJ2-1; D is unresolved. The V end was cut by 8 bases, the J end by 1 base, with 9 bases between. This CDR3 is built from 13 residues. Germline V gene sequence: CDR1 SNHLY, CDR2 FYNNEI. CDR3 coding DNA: TGTGCCAGCGGGGTAGTTTCCTACAATGAGCAGTTCTTC. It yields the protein CASGVVSYNEQFF.

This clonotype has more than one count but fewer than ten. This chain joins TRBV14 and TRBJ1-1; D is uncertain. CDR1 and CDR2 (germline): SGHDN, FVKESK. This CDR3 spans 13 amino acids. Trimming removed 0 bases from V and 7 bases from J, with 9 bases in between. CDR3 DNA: TGTGCCAGCAGCCAAGATAGGACGGTTGAAGCTTTCTTT. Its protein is CASSQDRTVEAFF.

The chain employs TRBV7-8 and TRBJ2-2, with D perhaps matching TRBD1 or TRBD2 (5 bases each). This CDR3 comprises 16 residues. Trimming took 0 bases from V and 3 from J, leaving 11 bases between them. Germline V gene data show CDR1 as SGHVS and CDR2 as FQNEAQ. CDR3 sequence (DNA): TGTGCCAGCAGCTTAGCTGGGGGTTGGGACACCGGGGAGCTGTTTTTT. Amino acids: CASSLAGGWDTGELFF.

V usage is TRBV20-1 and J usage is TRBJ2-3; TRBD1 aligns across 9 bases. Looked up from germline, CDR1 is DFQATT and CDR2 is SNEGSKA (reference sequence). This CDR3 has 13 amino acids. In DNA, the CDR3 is TGCGCTATGAGGGACAGGGTTACAGATACGCAGTATTTT. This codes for CAMRDRVTDTQYF.

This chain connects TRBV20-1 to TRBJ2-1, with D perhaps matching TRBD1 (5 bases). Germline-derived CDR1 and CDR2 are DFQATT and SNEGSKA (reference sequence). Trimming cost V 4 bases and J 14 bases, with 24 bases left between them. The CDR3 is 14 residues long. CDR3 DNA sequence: TGCAGTGCTACCTCCGTCGACAGCTTTTTTACCGAGTTCTTC. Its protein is CSATSVDSFFTEFF.

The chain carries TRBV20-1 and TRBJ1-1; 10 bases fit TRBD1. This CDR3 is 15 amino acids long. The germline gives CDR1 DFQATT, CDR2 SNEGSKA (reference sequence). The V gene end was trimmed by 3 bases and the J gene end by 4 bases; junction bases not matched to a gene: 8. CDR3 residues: CSASSGTGDVTEAFF. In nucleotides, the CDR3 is TGCAGTGCTAGTTCAGGGACAGGGGATGTCACTGAAGCTTTCTTT.